The present T cell receptor (beta chain) was sequenced within a study of blood T cell repertoires in COVID-19. As for the study in general: Spain, Italy and the United States supplied samples that represented acute and convalescent COVID-19.

The authors' processing: The assay estimated nucleated cells by amplifying reference gene primers. Using immunoSEQ multiplex PCR, the repertoire was profiled, and TCRdb retains in-frame clones only, with some absent. From that table come the V and J calls and clone size; the DNA was used to work out D and trimming. The table has about 240,000 clones, around nine tenths seen once. CDR3 length: 15 amino acids. In germline, CDR1 is SEHNR, CDR2 FQNEAQ (reference sequence). V lost 5 bases and J lost 1; bases outside the gene matches: 4. This sequence joins TRBV7-9 and TRBJ1-2; TRBD1 matches at 10 bases. This TCR was sampled from a woman in her 70s with active or convalescent COVID-19. The sample comprised peripheral blood. The CDR3 is CASSQGQGVNYGYTF. Written as DNA, the CDR3 is TGTGCCAGCAGCCAAGGACAGGGGGTTAACTATGGCTACACCTTC.